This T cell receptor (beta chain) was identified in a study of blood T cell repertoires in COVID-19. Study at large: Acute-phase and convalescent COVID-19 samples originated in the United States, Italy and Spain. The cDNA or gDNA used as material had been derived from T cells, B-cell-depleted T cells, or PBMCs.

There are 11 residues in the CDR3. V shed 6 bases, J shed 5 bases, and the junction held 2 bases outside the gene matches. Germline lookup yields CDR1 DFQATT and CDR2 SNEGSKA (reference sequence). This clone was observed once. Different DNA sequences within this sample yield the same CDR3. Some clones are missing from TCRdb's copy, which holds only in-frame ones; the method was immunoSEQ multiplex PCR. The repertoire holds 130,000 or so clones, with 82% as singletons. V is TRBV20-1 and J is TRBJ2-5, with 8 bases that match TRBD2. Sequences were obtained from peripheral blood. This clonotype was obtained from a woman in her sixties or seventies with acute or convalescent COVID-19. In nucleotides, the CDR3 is TGCAGTGCAACGGGAGGGGAGACCCAGTACTTC. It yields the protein CSATGGETQYF.